The TCR beta chain under discussion was sequenced for a study of prognosis after radiotherapy for stage I lung cancer. In the study overall: The patients included approximately 15 who had newly diagnosed primary stage I lung tumors, along with roughly five others who had oligometastatic NSCLC after their primary tumor had been surgically resected. Median age was around 70 years (about 53 to 85) among over 10 men and a handful of women.

Genomic DNA served as the source from which two-round multiplex PCR generated TCR beta CDR3 amplicons. Individual primers that were specific to each TRBV and TRBJ gene served in first-round PCR. In TCRdb, the multiplex PCR reads were re-called with MiXCR into one record per CDR3 protein. This table holds around 30,000 distinct CDR3 sequences, 30% to 35% found once. Every member of the patient group was node-negative on CT and PET/CT (none had prior chemotherapy, radiotherapy or other malignancies). Peripheral blood, in roughly 5.8-milliliter volumes, was drawn at each of two time points. Per the germline V gene, CDR1 is MDHEN and CDR2 is SYDVKM. The CDR3 extends over 16 amino acids. Trimming pared 2 bases from V and 1 base from J, leaving 14 bases between.

The input for sequencing was PBMCs, taken before or after stereotactic body radiation therapy (not recorded which). This TCR was recovered from a donor aged 50 or older with non-small cell lung cancer. The V gene is TRBV28, the J gene TRBJ1-1, with a possible D match to TRBD1 (5 bases). The CDR3 bases are TGTGCCAGCAGTTTAGGGGGAACAGGAACGAACACTGAAGCTTTCTTT. It specifies CASSLGGTGTNTEAFF.